Presented here are 18 T cell receptor beta chains from one specimen sequenced in a study of shared clonotypes between healthy human individuals. Method: immunoSEQ multiplex PCR; TCRdb's copy keeps in-frame clones and lacks some. The sample has about 490,000 clones, roughly four fifths seen once; the top ten hold 10% to 15%. The specimen sequenced was PBMCs. The receptor source for this set is a woman in her 40s in good health. Some clones in this sample may be carry-over from other donors' samples.

V and J are TRBV10-3 and TRBJ2-7; 7 bases fit TRBD2. Germline V gives CDR1 ENHRY, CDR2 SYGVKD. V lost 8 bases and J lost 1; bases outside the gene matches: 8. This CDR3 has 14 amino acids. DNA for the CDR3: TGTGCCATCCAGAGCGGGACGGGGTCCTACGAGCAGTACTTC. Amino acid sequence: CAIQSGTGSYEQYF.

A remark on this clone: The sample contains more than one DNA sequence encoding this CDR3. The chain's CDR3 is CASRDSNQPQHF. The DNA for the CDR3 is TGTGCCAGCCGGGATAGCAATCAGCCCCAGCATTTT. The chain combines TRBV28 with TRBJ1-5, with no clear D. This CDR3 comprises 12 residues. The V gene's germline CDR1 is MDHEN and CDR2 SYDVKM. V lost 8 bases and J 0 bases, leaving 5 bases between the germline ends.

The chain couples TRBV10-3 to TRBJ2-2, with a possible D match to TRBD2 (6 bases). The CDR3 runs to 14 residues. CDR1 and CDR2 from the germline V gene are ENHRY and SYGVKD. Trimming shortened V by 4 bases and J by 3 bases, and 9 bases separated the two germline ends. CDR3 loop: CAISGSGDTGELFF. In DNA, the CDR3 is TGTGCCATCAGTGGTTCGGGAGACACCGGGGAGCTGTTTTTT.

The V gene is TRBV19, the J gene TRBJ2-7; 9 bases line up with TRBD2. V lost 3 bases, J lost 2 bases, and 5 bases stayed unmatched. CDR1 is LNHDA, CDR2 SQIVND, per germline (reference sequence). This CDR3 is 15 amino acids long. The DNA for the CDR3 is TGTGCCAGTAGTATGGAGTCTAGCGGGACCTACGAGCAGTACTTC. Its translation is CASSMESSGTYEQYF.

This clone has just a few counts. The chain links TRBV5-1 to TRBJ2-3; D not resolved. Between the trimmed V and J ends, which lost 0 bases and 1 base, there was a span of 9 bases. From germline, CDR1 is SGHRS and CDR2 YFSETQ. CDR3 length: 15 amino acids. The CDR3 sequence: CASSLDEGRTDTQYF. The CDR3 DNA reads as TGCGCCAGCAGCTTGGATGAAGGACGCACAGATACGCAGTATTTT. Full variable domain (missing parts from reference TRBV5-1 and TRBJ2-3): KAGVTQTPRYLIKTRGQQVTLSCSPISGHRSVSWYQQTPGQGLQFLFEYFSETQRNKGNFPGRFSGRQFSNSRSEMNVSTLELGDSALYLCASSLDEGRTDTQYFGPGTRLTVL.

The rearrangement links TRBV2 to TRBJ2-1; 9 positions agree with TRBD2. Germline-derived CDR1 and CDR2 are SNHLY and FYNNEI. The CDR3 has 14 amino acids. Unmatched junction bases numbered 6, after V lost 8 bases and J lost 4 bases. DNA for the CDR3: TGTGCCAGCCTCCCGGGACTAGCTTACAATGAGCAGTTCTTC. Encoded protein: CASLPGLAYNEQFF.

The sample holds one count of this clone. V usage is TRBV29-1 and J usage is TRBJ2-3; D is ambiguous. V gave up 3 bases and J gave up 0 bases, with 7 bases separating them. Germline CDR1 and CDR2: SQVTM and ANQGSEA. The CDR3 consists of 13 residues. The CDR3 loop reads CSVDFQSTDTQYF. CDR3 nucleotides: TGCAGCGTTGATTTTCAGAGCACAGATACGCAGTATTTT.

This chain links TRBV10-3 with TRBJ1-3, with D hard to call. Per germline, CDR1 ENHRY and CDR2 SYGVKD. This CDR3 has 13 amino acids. V dropped 4 bases and J dropped 3 bases, with 7 bases sitting between them. The CDR3 DNA reads as TGTGCCATCAGTGTATCTGGTGGAAACACCATATATTTT. This translates into CAISVSGGNTIYF.

This clone was counted ten times or more. The rearrangement links TRBV28 to TRBJ2-1; 12 bases line up with TRBD2. The junction had 12 bases not matched to a gene; V was cut back by 2 bases and J by 4 bases. Germline CDR1 is MDHEN and CDR2 is SYDVKM. The CDR3 covers 19 residues. The CDR3 sequence: CASSLGLAGTQRRYNEQFF. DNA of the CDR3: TGTGCCAGCAGTTTAGGACTAGCGGGAACCCAACGTAGATACAATGAGCAGTTCTTC.

This rearrangement joins TRBV7-3 to TRBJ2-2; TRBD2 is a possible D gene (6 bases). The V and J ends lost 5 bases and 0 bases respectively, with 10 bases between them. Per the germline V gene, CDR1 is SGHTA and CDR2 is FQGTGA. The CDR3 has 15 residues. CDR3 sequence reads: CASSPGTANTGELFF. The DNA of the CDR3 is TGTGCCAGCAGCCCCGGGACTGCGAACACCGGGGAGCTGTTTTTT.

The J gene is TRBJ2-1, the V gene TRBV10-3, with TRBD2 matching 14 bases. The CDR3 runs to 21 residues. V was clipped by 0 bases and J by 0 bases; unmatched bases: 10. CDR1 is ENHRY, CDR2 SYGVKD, per germline. The CDR3 region has the DNA TGTGCCATCAGTGAGTCGGGGGGGACTAGCGGGAGACTTAGCTCCTACAATGAGCAGTTCTTC. Translated: CAISESGGTSGRLSSYNEQFF.

Details on this clone: This may be a read error, as it is one base from a much larger clone. V and J are TRBV15 and TRBJ2-7; maybe TRBD1 (5 bases). The germline V gene has CDR1 LNHNV and CDR2 YYDKDF (reference sequence). This CDR3 contains 15 residues. V lost 0 bases and J 3 bases, leaving 12 bases between the germline ends. CDR3 sequence: CATSRDRIGVYEQYF. CDR3 nucleotides: TGTGCCACCAGCAGAGATCGGATAGGGGTCTACGAGCAGTACTTC.

The chain employs TRBV6-6 and TRBJ2-1, with TRBD2 matching 13 bases. The V and J ends lost 6 bases and 6 bases, in that order; junction bases with no gene match: 8. This CDR3 region has 16 residues. Germline CDR1 is MNHNY and CDR2 is SVGAGI (reference sequence). For the CDR3, the DNA is TGTGCCAGCAGGACCCGGGGACTAGCGGGGCCCAATGAGCAGTTCTTC. Its protein product is CASRTRGLAGPNEQFF.

The J gene is TRBJ2-1, the V gene TRBV19; possibly TRBD2 for D (6 bases). Germline CDR1 reads LNHDA; CDR2 reads SQIVND (reference sequence). The CDR3 spans 15 residues. Deletions cut 1 base from V and 5 bases from J, with 12 bases between. CDR3 sequence reads: CASSIVGGADNEQFF. The CDR3 DNA reads as TGTGCCAGTAGTATAGTGGGGGGAGCGGACAATGAGCAGTTCTTC.

As for this clone: The sample contains more than one DNA sequence encoding this CDR3. This chain joins TRBV18 and TRBJ2-1, with TRBD2 as a possible D gene (5 bases). The CDR3 consists of 15 residues. The V end was cut by 0 bases, the J end by 0 bases, with 6 bases between. CDR1 and CDR2 from the germline V gene are KGHSH and LQKENI. The CDR3 coding sequence is TGTGCCAGCTCACCACCGGGGAGCTCCTACAATGAGCAGTTCTTC. Translated: CASSPPGSSYNEQFF.

This rearrangement joins TRBV13 to TRBJ2-5; TRBD2 matches at 10 bases. Germline V CDR1 and CDR2: PRHDT, FYEKMQ (reference sequence). The CDR3 runs 19 residues. J lost 1 base, V lost 5 bases, and 16 bases had no gene match. For the CDR3, the DNA is TGTGCCAGCAGCAGGGGTCTGGGGCTAGCGGGAGTTAGCCAAGAGACCCAGTACTTC. This codes for CASSRGLGLAGVSQETQYF.

The chain employs TRBV7-2 and TRBJ2-7, with 7 bases that match TRBD2. The germline V gene has CDR1 SGHTA and CDR2 FQGNSA. The CDR3 consists of 13 residues. V was pared by 5 bases and J by 4 bases, with 5 bases of the junction left unmatched. The CDR3 DNA reads TGTGCCAGCAGCAGGGACTACCTATACGAGCAGTACTTC. It specifies CASSRDYLYEQYF.

This chain uses TRBV11-3 with TRBJ2-7, with TRBD2 as a possible D gene (6 bases). Germline CDR1 and CDR2: SGHNT and YENEEA. V lost 0 bases and J 7 bases, leaving 10 bases between the germline ends. This CDR3 has 13 amino acids. CDR3 sequence reads: CASSLDLAGEQYF. CDR3 bases: TGTGCCAGCAGCTTAGATCTGGCGGGGGAGCAGTACTTC.